These 27 T cell receptor beta chains came from one sample sequenced in a study of control samples from healthy donors and cancer patients. Measured with immunoSEQ multiplex PCR; TCRdb has only the in-frame clones, and not every one. Of approximately 100,000 clones listed, roughly 86% are singletons. The sample consisted of blood. The receptors here all came from a man younger than 45 in good health.

This chain links TRBV5-1 with TRBJ2-1; 7 bases agree with TRBD1. The ends lost 4 bases at V and 3 bases at J; junction bases unmatched: 10. The CDR3 totals 16 residues. In germline, CDR1 is SGHRS, CDR2 YFSETQ. CDR3 in amino acids: CASSNGQVRVYNEQFF. The DNA for the CDR3 is TGCGCCAGCAGCAACGGACAGGTTAGGGTCTACAATGAGCAGTTCTTC.

The chain has TRBV7-8 and TRBJ2-1, with 8 bases aligning to TRBD2. V lost 1 base to trimming and J lost 4 bases; unmatched junction nucleotides: 3. The germline gives CDR1 SGHVS, CDR2 FQNEAQ. The CDR3 consists of 15 residues. CDR3 amino acids: CASSLVGGGYNEQFF. The CDR3, as DNA: TGTGCCAGCAGCTTAGTAGGCGGGGGGTACAATGAGCAGTTCTTC. Together with reference TRBV7-8 and TRBJ2-1, the CDR3 gives the full variable domain: GAGVSQSPRYKVAKRGQDVALRCDPISGHVSLFWYQQALGQGPEFLTYFQNEAQLDKSGLPSDRFFAERPEGSVSTLKIQRTQQEDSAVYLCASSLVGGGYNEQFFGPGTRLTVL.

This chain connects TRBV3-1 (or the pseudogene TRBV3-2) to TRBJ2-1; 7 bases align to TRBD1. Trimming cost V 1 base and J 2 bases; bases outside gene matches: 2. Germline CDR1 reads LGHDT; CDR2 reads YNNKEL (reference sequence). The CDR3 consists of 15 residues. The CDR3 loop reads CASSQGQGPYNEQFF. Here the CDR3 DNA reads TGTGCCAGCAGCCAAGGACAGGGACCCTACAATGAGCAGTTCTTC.

As for this clone: Other DNA sequences in the sample encode the same CDR3. The gene calls are TRBV7-9 and TRBJ2-1; D perhaps matches TRBD2 (5 bases). The CDR3 length is 12 residues. V shed 5 bases and J shed 7 bases, with 9 bases lying between them. The germline V gene has CDR1 SEHNR and CDR2 FQNEAQ (reference sequence). The CDR3 bases are TGTGCCAGCAGCGTGCCGGGGAATGAGCAGTTCTTC. Protein sequence: CASSVPGNEQFF.

The table lists this clone with a count of one. One junction end does not reproduce the germline sequence, and a read error may be involved. The chain employs TRBV2 and TRBJ2-3, with 7 bases lining up with TRBD2. The CDR3 loop spans 14 amino acids. Germline V lookup: CDR1 SNHLY, CDR2 FYNNEI. The CDR3 nucleotides are TGTGCCAGCAGGGAAGGACTAGTCGTAGATACGCAGTATTTT. This codes for CASREGLVVDTQYF. Looking up the rest from reference TRBV2 and TRBJ2-3 gives the full variable domain: EPEVTQTPSHQVTQMGQEVILRCVPISNHLYFYWYRQILGQKVEFLVSFYNNEISEKSEIFDDQFSVERPDGSNFTLKIRSTKLEDSAMYFCASREGLVVDTQYFGPGTRLTVL.

This chain uses TRBV5-1 with TRBJ1-4, with TRBD1 identical over 8 bases. In germline, CDR1 is SGHRS, CDR2 YFSETQ. Trimming at V came to 3 bases and at J to 3 bases, leaving 4 bases not matched to a gene. The CDR3 spans 15 residues. The CDR3 coding sequence is TGCGCCAGCAGCTCTCCGGGACAGGCTAATGAAAAACTGTTTTTT. Amino acids: CASSSPGQANEKLFF.

The CDR3 DNA reads as TGTGCCAGTAGTCCCGAGGGTCCCTACAATGAGCAGTTCTTC. The encoded protein is CASSPEGPYNEQFF. The chain employs TRBV19 and TRBJ2-1; D may be TRBD2 (5 bases). Germline V CDR1 and CDR2: LNHDA, SQIVND (reference sequence). CDR3 size: 14 residues. Trimming left V 5 bases short and J 2 bases short, with 10 bases between. The complete variable domain, with remaining parts taken from reference TRBV19 and TRBJ2-1, reads DGGITQSPKYLFRKEGQNVTLSCEQNLNHDAMYWYRQDPGQGLRLIYYSQIVNDFQKGDIAEGYSVSREKKESFPLTVTSAQKNPTAFYLCASSPEGPYNEQFFGPGTRLTVL.

This sequence joins TRBV6-1 and TRBJ2-6; perhaps TRBD2 as D (6 bases). The CDR3 length is 18 residues. V shed 2 bases and J shed 0 bases, with 14 bases lying between them. CDR1 is MNHNS and CDR2 is SASEGT in the germline V gene. CDR3 DNA: TGTGCCAGCAGTGAACGAGACCCGGGAGCCTCTGGGGCCAACGTCCTGACTTTC. Its protein product is CASSERDPGASGANVLTF.

In nucleotides, the CDR3 is TGTGCCAGCAGCTTAGGGTTTGGAGGGGGACAGGGACACACTGAAGCTTTCTTT. It encodes CASSLGFGGGQGHTEAFF. The rearrangement uses TRBV7-9 and TRBJ1-1; 9 bases agree with TRBD1. The germline gives CDR1 SEHNR, CDR2 FQNEAQ (reference sequence). V shed 1 base, J shed 3 bases, and the junction held 12 bases outside the gene matches. The CDR3 totals 18 residues.

This clone was seen a handful of times. The chain employs TRBV27 and TRBJ2-3, with 8 bases fitting TRBD1. The junction had 5 bases not matched to a gene; V was cut back by 6 bases and J by 3 bases. Germline V gives CDR1 MNHEY, CDR2 SMNVEV (reference sequence). The CDR3 is 14 amino acids. This chain's CDR3 is CASSIRQGTDTQYF. For the CDR3, the DNA is TGTGCCAGCAGCATCAGACAGGGGACAGATACGCAGTATTTT.

This chain connects TRBV11-1 to TRBJ2-4; maybe TRBD1 (5 bases). This CDR3 contains 15 residues. V was cut by 3 bases and J by 0 bases, with 9 bases left in between. Germline CDR1 reads SGHAT; CDR2 reads FQDESV (reference sequence). The CDR3 reads CASSFSQGAKNIQYF. As DNA, the CDR3 is TGTGCCAGCAGCTTTTCTCAGGGAGCCAAAAACATTCAGTACTTC. Complete variable domain (other parts from reference TRBV11-1 and TRBJ2-4): EAEVAQSPRYKITEKSQAVAFWCDPISGHATLYWYRQILGQGPELLVQFQDESVVDDSQLPKDRFSAERLKGVDSTLKIQPAELGDSAMYLCASSFSQGAKNIQYFGAGTRLSVL.

The chain links TRBV14 to TRBJ2-5; D is perhaps TRBD2 (5 bases). Trimming shortened V by 1 base and J by 4 bases, and 22 bases separated the two germline ends. This CDR3 is built from 18 residues. Germline V gene data show CDR1 as SGHDN and CDR2 as FVKESK. The CDR3 here is CASSQAARGQAFGETQYF. The CDR3 nucleotides are TGTGCCAGCAGCCAAGCAGCGAGAGGGCAGGCCTTTGGAGAGACCCAGTACTTC.

The V gene is TRBV19, the J gene TRBJ1-4; TRBD1 is a possible D gene (5 bases). From germline, CDR1 is LNHDA and CDR2 SQIVND (reference sequence). The CDR3 covers 14 residues. The V gene lost 6 bases and the J gene lost 4 bases, with 12 bases spanning the gap. The CDR3 is CASSPGRSNEKLFF. DNA for the CDR3: TGTGCCAGTAGCCCGGGACGGAGTAATGAAAAACTGTTTTTT.

This clone was counted only a few times. V is TRBV28 and J is TRBJ2-7; 7 bases agree with TRBD1. With 2 bases clipped from V and 4 bases from J, the junction kept 5 bases outside the gene matches. This CDR3 spans 14 amino acids. Per germline, CDR1 MDHEN and CDR2 SYDVKM. CDR3 bases: TGTGCCAGCAGTTTAATACTCAGGGGGTACGAGCAGTACTTC. Amino acid sequence: CASSLILRGYEQYF.

The chain joins TRBV2 to TRBJ1-6; a possible D gene is TRBD1 (5 bases). V was shortened by 7 bases and J by 8 bases, with 15 bases between the two germline ends. Looked up from germline, CDR1 is SNHLY and CDR2 is FYNNEI. The CDR3 is 14 residues long. Here the CDR3 reads CASKKSAGHSPLHF. The CDR3 coding sequence is TGTGCCAGCAAAAAATCGGCAGGGCATTCACCCCTCCACTTT.

The rearrangement uses TRBV7-3 and TRBJ2-7; 10 bases line up with TRBD2. Trimming cost V 5 bases and J 5 bases; bases outside gene matches: 9. This CDR3 has 15 amino acids. The germline gives CDR1 SGHTA, CDR2 FQGTGA. This CDR3 is CASSPSGGAYNEQYF. The CDR3 DNA reads TGTGCCAGCAGCCCCAGCGGGGGGGCCTACAACGAGCAGTACTTC.

This rearrangement joins TRBV29-1 to TRBJ2-7; D call uncertain. The CDR3 is 13 residues long. The V end lost 3 bases, the J end lost 4 bases, and 13 bases lay between the germline ends. Germline loops: CDR1 SQVTM, CDR2 ANQGSEA. This chain's CDR3 is CSVEPAVGYEQYF. The CDR3 DNA reads TGCAGCGTTGAGCCAGCTGTAGGGTACGAGCAGTACTTC.

CDR3 in amino acids: CASPQSGTRGGTQYF. Written as DNA, the CDR3 is TGTGCCAGCCCCCAAAGTGGGACTAGAGGGGGGACCCAGTACTTC. V usage is TRBV6-5 and J usage is TRBJ2-5, with 8 bases fitting TRBD2. The CDR3 is made up of 15 amino acids. V was clipped by 8 bases and J by 7 bases; unmatched bases: 15. CDR1 and CDR2 from the germline V gene are MNHEY and SVGAGI.

This clone showed up just a few times. J is TRBJ2-5 and V is TRBV29-1; no reliable D call. This CDR3 comprises 11 residues. V was cut by 4 bases and J by 4 bases, with 7 bases left in between. Germline-derived CDR1 and CDR2 are SQVTM and ANQGSEA. CDR3 sequence: CSVALLETQYF. As DNA, the CDR3 is TGCAGCGTTGCCCTTTTAGAGACCCAGTACTTC.

V is TRBV10-1 and J is TRBJ2-2; 7 bases map to TRBD1. Germline CDR1 reads WNHNN; CDR2 reads SYGVQD (reference sequence). After removal of 8 bases from V and 4 bases from J, the junction contained 13 bases not matched to a gene. This CDR3 is built from 16 residues. CDR3 loop: CASSSRGPRGTGELFF. For the CDR3, the DNA is TGCGCCAGCTCATCGAGGGGGCCCCGAGGCACCGGGGAGCTGTTTTTT.

Details on this clone: The same CDR3 also results from other DNA sequences found in this sample. This sequence joins TRBV5-1 and TRBJ1-5; D is undetermined. Germline CDR1 and CDR2: SGHRS and YFSETQ. Trimming removed 5 bases from V and 7 bases from J, with 13 bases in between. This CDR3 spans 13 amino acids. The CDR3, as DNA: TGCGCCAGCAGTTTAAGTGAGAACCAGCCCCAGCATTTT. Translated: CASSLSENQPQHF.

The CDR3 nucleotides read TGTGCCAGCAGCGTTGACAGGACAGTGAGCGCTGAAGCTTTCTTT. Protein: CASSVDRTVSAEAFF. This chain uses TRBV9 with TRBJ1-1, with D possibly being TRBD1 (6 bases). This CDR3 has 15 residues. Germline loops: CDR1 SGDLS, CDR2 YYNGEE. Trimming took off 2 bases at V and 6 bases at J, with 17 bases between the two ends.

Regarding this clone: An end of the junction does not agree with germline; a read error may underlie this. The chain carries TRBV11-2 and TRBJ1-5, with unresolved D. Germline assignment: CDR1 SGHAT and CDR2 FQNNGV. The CDR3 contains 15 residues. The DNA of the CDR3 is TGTGCCAGCAGCGAAGTAGGAGTTAGCGATCAGCCCCAGCATTTT. Translated, it gives CASSEVGVSDQPQHF.

This clone turned up a few times. CDR3 amino acids: CASSQLRDQPQHF. Here the CDR3 DNA reads TGCGCCAGCAGCCAGCTCCGGGATCAGCCCCAGCATTTT. The V and J genes are TRBV4-1 and TRBJ1-5; D gene ambiguous. The CDR3 has 13 residues. The germline CDR1 and CDR2 sequences are MGHRA and YSYEKL. Between the trimmed V and J ends, which lost 3 bases and 5 bases, there was a span of 8 bases.

The chain employs TRBV9 and TRBJ2-5, with 7 bases aligning to TRBD2. J lost 2 bases, V lost 4 bases, and 5 bases had no gene match. The V gene's germline CDR1 is SGDLS and CDR2 YYNGEE. The CDR3 is 14 residues long. The CDR3 region is CASSPWGGQETQYF. CDR3 nucleotides: TGTGCCAGCAGCCCCTGGGGAGGGCAAGAGACCCAGTACTTC.

This clone appeared a single time. The rearrangement uses TRBV7-9 and TRBJ2-3; 8 bases align to TRBD2. V shed 5 bases, J shed 0 bases, and the junction held 4 bases outside the gene matches. There are 15 residues in the CDR3. The germline gives CDR1 SEHNR, CDR2 FQNEAQ (reference sequence). The CDR3 sequence: CASSKAGVSTDTQYF. Here the CDR3 DNA reads TGTGCCAGCAGCAAAGCGGGGGTCAGCACAGATACGCAGTATTTT. The full variable domain, its missing parts supplied by reference TRBV7-9 and TRBJ2-3, is DTGVSQNPRHKITKRGQNVTFRCDPISEHNRLYWYRQTLGQGPEFLTYFQNEAQLEKSRLLSDRFSAERPKGSFSTLEIQRTEQGDSAMYLCASSKAGVSTDTQYFGPGTRLTVL.

The chain combines TRBV6-1 with TRBJ2-7; possibly TRBD1 for D (5 bases). Germline V gene lookup returns CDR1 MNHNS and CDR2 SASEGT. Between the trimmed V and J ends, which lost 1 base and 2 bases, there was a span of 9 bases. The CDR3 is made up of 14 amino acids. The CDR3 region is CASSEGSGPYEQYV. CDR3 sequence (DNA): TGTGCCAGCAGTGAAGGGTCAGGGCCCTACGAGCAGTACGTC.